This T cell receptor beta chain was sequenced in a study of blood T cells in healthy people across ages (dated by TCRdb to between 2014 and 2016). Regarding the complete study: Template switching captured roughly one uniquely barcoded TCR beta cDNA molecule per two T cells in model experiments. To track age-related changes in TCR beta repertoire diversity, the study relied on deep sequencing normalized with unique cDNA molecular identifiers. The donors were split into four age groups: young (average about 15 years), middle-aged (39), aged (about 56) and long-lived (roughly 88). To avoid experimental bias, donors of different ages were spread randomly across the sequencing lanes. Using the same blood draw, the study looked at two additional independent replicas of 1 million unique cDNA reads for two donors, one aged 18 to 30 and the other aged 80 or older. General findings and caveats noted by the study authors: Estimates of total diversity based on one million sequenced T cells were considered lower bounds and underestimates. Compared with the aged group, more naive CD4+ T cells, fewer expanded clones and increased TCR diversity were shown by the long-lived group, suggesting age selection. Because donor CMV infection status was unknown, age-related changes in expanded clonotypes were potentially confounded. There was a strong correlation between observed TCR beta diversity and the percentage of naive T cells measured by flow cytometry. Because profiling used bulk unsorted PBMCs, naive and antigen-experienced compartments could not be compared conclusively. Observed TCR beta diversity per million T cells fell roughly linearly with age, and a significant reduction was already apparent by age roughly 40.

Libraries came from 5' RACE. Instrument used: Illumina HiSeq 2500. A second PCR of roughly 7 to 11 cycles was performed with a sample-barcoded 5' primer and a J-beta primer mix. Each TCR beta cDNA molecule received a unique molecular identifier from a template-switch 5' adaptor carrying 12 random nucleotides. At least 2.5 million CDR3-containing paired-end reads were obtained from each sample. The Mint cDNA synthesis kit, primed by a TRBC-specific oligonucleotide, was used to synthesize first-strand cDNA from all RNA. Following uracil-DNA glycosylase treatment, a first 18-cycle PCR with universal primers M1SS and BC2_uni_R was performed on all cDNA. As for the original processing: For normalization, 1 million high-quality reads were randomly selected from each sample, with every read carrying a distinct molecular identifier. Reads sharing molecular identifiers were discarded rather than binned into consensus sequences. MiTCR, set to a Q25 quality threshold and the strictest error-elimination algorithm, was used for CDR3 identification, clonotype clustering and error correction. A nonparametric unseen species model using Euler transformation provided a lower-bound estimate of total TCR beta diversity. TCRdb redid the processing of the public reads, applying fastp at Q25 and MiXCR, and retained in-frame beta chains. Here each entry gathers all rows of one CDR3 protein and keeps the most common genes and DNA. The V and J calls were not made by the authors but by TCRdb's processing. This sample holds hundreds of thousands of distinct CDR3 sequences; 45% to 50% were observed only once. The ten biggest clones cover 25% to 35% of the sample.

For this clonotype: It has no known antigen specificity. Within one base of it there is no much larger clone, and no base qualities were kept.

Systemically healthy Caucasian individuals from Russia, some 38 in total and aged roughly 6 to 100 years, were included as donors. Around 10 milliliters of peripheral blood were collected from each donor into EDTA-treated Vacutainer tubes. PBMCs were isolated by Ficoll-Paque density-gradient centrifugation, with at least 6 million obtained per sample. Trizol reagent was used to extract total RNA from the PBMCs, yielding at least 5 micrograms per sample. The percentages of naive CD45RAhigh/CD27high T cells were determined by flow cytometry on a PBMC aliquot from every donor. There are 16 amino acids in the CDR3, from cysteine to phenylalanine inclusive. Left in the record is the CDR3 DNA by itself, 48 bases read in frame from the first base. Trimming accounts for 2 bases at V and 5 bases at J, while the number of junction bases matched to no gene is 7. Taken from the germline V gene, the CDR1 and CDR2 loops are MNHEY and SVGEGT.

The sequenced sample consisted of blood. The clonotype comes from a woman aged 60 to 75 in good health. The receptor chain draws on TRBV6-2 or TRBV6-3 and TRBJ2-1, with 9 middle bases fitting TRBD1. In nucleotides, the sequence is TGTGCCAGCAGTTACGGTGAGGGGACAGGGAACAATGAGCAGTTCTTC. The resulting protein is CASSYGEGTGNNEQFF.